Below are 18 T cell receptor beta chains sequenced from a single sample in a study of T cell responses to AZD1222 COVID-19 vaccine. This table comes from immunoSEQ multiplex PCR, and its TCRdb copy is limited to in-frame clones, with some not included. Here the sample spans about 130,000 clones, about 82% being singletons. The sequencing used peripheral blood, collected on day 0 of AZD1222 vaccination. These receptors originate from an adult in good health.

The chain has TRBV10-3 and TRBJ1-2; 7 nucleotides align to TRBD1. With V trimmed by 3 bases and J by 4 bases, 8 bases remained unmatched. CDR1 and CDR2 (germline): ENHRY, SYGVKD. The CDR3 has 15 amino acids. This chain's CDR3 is CAISDPGTDPYGYTF. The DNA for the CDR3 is TGTGCCATCAGTGATCCCGGGACAGACCCCTATGGCTACACCTTC.

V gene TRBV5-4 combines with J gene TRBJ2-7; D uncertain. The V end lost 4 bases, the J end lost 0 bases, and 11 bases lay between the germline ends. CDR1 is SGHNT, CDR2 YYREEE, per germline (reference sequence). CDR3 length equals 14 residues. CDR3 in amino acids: CASSAPLSSYEQYF. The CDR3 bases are TGTGCCAGCAGCGCTCCCTTGAGCTCCTACGAGCAGTACTTC.

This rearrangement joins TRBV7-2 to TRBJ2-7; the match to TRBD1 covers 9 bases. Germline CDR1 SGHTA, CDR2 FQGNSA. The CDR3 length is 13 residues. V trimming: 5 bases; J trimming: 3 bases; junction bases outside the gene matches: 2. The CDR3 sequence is CASSPGQGYEQYF. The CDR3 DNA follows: TGTGCCAGCAGCCCGGGACAGGGCTACGAGCAGTACTTC.

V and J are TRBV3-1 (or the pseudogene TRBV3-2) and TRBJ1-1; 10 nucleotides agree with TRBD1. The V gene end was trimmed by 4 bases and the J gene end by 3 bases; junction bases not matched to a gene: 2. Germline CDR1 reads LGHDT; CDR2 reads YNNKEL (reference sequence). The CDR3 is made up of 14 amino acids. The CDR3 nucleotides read TGTGCCAGCAGCCGAGGGACAGGGGACACTGAAGCTTTCTTT. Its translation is CASSRGTGDTEAFF.

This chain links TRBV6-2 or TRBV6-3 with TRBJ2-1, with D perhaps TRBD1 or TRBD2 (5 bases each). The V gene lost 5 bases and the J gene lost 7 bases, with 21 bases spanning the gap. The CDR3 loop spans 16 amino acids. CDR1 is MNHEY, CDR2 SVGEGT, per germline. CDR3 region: CASSPIGTVLANEQFF. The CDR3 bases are TGTGCCAGCAGTCCCATCGGGACGGTCTTAGCGAATGAGCAGTTCTTC.

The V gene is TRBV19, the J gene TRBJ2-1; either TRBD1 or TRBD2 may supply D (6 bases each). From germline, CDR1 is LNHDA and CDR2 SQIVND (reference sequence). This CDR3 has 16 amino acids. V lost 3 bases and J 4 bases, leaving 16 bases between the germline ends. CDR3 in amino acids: CASSIPARGRYNEQFF. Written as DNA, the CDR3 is TGTGCCAGTAGTATCCCAGCTCGGGGGCGTTACAATGAGCAGTTCTTC. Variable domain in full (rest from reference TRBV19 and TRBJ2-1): DGGITQSPKYLFRKEGQNVTLSCEQNLNHDAMYWYRQDPGQGLRLIYYSQIVNDFQKGDIAEGYSVSREKKESFPLTVTSAQKNPTAFYLCASSIPARGRYNEQFFGPGTRLTVL.

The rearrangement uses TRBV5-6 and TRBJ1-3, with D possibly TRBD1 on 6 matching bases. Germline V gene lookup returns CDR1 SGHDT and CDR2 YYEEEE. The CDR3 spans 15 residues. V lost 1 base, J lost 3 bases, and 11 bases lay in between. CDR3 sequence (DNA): TGTGCCAGCAGCTTGACAGGGTGGGATGGAAACACCATATATTTT. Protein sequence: CASSLTGWDGNTIYF.

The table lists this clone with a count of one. The CDR3 protein is CASSFTGETQYF. Written as DNA, the CDR3 is TGTGCCAGCAGTTTCACGGGGGAGACCCAGTACTTC. The gene calls are TRBV12-3 or TRBV12-4 and TRBJ2-5; possibly TRBD2 for D (5 bases). The CDR3 is 12 amino acids. Deletions cut 3 bases from V and 5 bases from J, with 7 bases between.

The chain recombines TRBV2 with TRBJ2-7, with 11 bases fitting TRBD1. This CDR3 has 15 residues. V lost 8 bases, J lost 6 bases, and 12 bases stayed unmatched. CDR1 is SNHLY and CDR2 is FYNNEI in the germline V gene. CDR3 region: CASQTRDRGLGEQYF. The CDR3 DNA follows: TGTGCCAGCCAAACCCGGGACAGGGGGTTAGGCGAGCAGTACTTC.

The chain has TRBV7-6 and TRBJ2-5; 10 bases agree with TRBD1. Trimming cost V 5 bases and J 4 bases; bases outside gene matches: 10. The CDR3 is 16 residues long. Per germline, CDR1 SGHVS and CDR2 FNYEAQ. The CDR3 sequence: CASSPVGDRGRETQYF. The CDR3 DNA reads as TGTGCCAGCAGCCCCGTGGGGGACAGGGGACGAGAGACCCAGTACTTC.

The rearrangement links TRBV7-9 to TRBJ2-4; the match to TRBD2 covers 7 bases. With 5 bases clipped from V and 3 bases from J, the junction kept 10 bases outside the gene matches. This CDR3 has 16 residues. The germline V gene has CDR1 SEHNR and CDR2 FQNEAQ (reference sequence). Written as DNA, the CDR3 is TGTGCCAGCAGCGGGGCGGGAGCGAGGGGCAAAAACATTCAGTACTTC. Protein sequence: CASSGAGARGKNIQYF.

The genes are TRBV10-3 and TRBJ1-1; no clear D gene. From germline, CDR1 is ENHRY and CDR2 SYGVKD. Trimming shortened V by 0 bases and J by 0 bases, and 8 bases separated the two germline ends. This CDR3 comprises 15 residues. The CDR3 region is CAISESLTLNTEAFF. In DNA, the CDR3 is TGTGCCATCAGTGAGTCTTTGACCTTGAACACTGAAGCTTTCTTT.

The CDR3 region is CASSLTTGAGNTIYF. The CDR3 DNA sequence: TGTGCCAGCAGCCTTACCACAGGGGCTGGAAACACCATATATTTT. The chain joins TRBV6-5 to TRBJ1-3; TRBD1 agrees at 7 bases. The CDR3 extends over 15 amino acids. CDR1 and CDR2 (germline): MNHEY, SVGAGI. The J segment lost 2 bases and the V segment lost 6 bases, leaving 7 bases of the junction unmatched.

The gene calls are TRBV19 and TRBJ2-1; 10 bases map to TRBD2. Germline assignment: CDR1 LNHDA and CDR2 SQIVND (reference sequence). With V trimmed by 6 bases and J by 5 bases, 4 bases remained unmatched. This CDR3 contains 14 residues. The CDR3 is CASRTSGTDNEQFF. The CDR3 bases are TGTGCCAGTAGAACTAGCGGGACGGACAATGAGCAGTTCTTC.

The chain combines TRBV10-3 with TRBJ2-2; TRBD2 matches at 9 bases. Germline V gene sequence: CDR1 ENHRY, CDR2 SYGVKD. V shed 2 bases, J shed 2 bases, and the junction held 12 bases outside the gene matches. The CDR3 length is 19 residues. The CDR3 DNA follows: TGTGCCATCAGTGAGATTTTAGCGGGAGATCTAAGAAACACCGGGGAGCTGTTTTTT. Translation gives CAISEILAGDLRNTGELFF.

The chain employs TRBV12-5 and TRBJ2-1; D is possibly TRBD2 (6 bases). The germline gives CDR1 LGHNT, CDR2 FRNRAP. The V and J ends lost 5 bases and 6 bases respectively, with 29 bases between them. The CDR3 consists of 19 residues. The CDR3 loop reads CASGLSHDSLAARSNEQFF. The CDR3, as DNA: TGTGCTAGTGGTCTATCACACGACTCCTTAGCGGCCCGGAGCAATGAGCAGTTCTTC.

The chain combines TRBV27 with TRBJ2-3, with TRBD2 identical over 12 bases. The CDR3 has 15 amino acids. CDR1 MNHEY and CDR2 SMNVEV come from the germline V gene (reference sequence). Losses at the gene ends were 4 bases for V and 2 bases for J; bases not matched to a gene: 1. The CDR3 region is CASSSSGGATDTQYF. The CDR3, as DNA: TGTGCCAGCAGTTCTAGCGGGGGGGCCACAGATACGCAGTATTTT.

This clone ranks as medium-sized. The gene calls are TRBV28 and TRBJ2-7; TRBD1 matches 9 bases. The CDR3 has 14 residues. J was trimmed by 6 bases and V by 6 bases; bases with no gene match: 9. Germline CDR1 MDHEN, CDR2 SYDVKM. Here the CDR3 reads CASRPGQGLVEQYF. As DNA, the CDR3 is TGTGCCAGCAGGCCGGGACAGGGTCTTGTCGAGCAGTACTTC.